This T cell receptor beta chain was retrieved from a study of blood T cell repertoires in COVID-19. Using immunoSEQ multiplex PCR, the repertoire was profiled, and TCRdb retains in-frame clones only, with some absent. The data show approximately 9,800 clones, roughly 80% seen once. Germline-derived CDR1 and CDR2 are SGHDT and YYEEEE. Trimming left V 3 bases short and J 8 bases short, with 11 bases between. This CDR3 is 13 amino acids long. The sequence derives from a man between 65 and 85 years old with active COVID-19. The chain couples TRBV5-6 to TRBJ1-4; TRBD1 might be the D (6 bases). The sequenced material came from peripheral blood. The CDR3, as DNA: TGTGCCAGCAGCTGGGGGCAGGGAGAAAAACTGTTTTTT. It yields the protein CASSWGQGEKLFF.